Included here is one TCR beta chain sequence, with context. This likely came from a read error, as a far larger clone is one base away. As to time point: before trial treatment. The CDR3 length is 13 residues. The germline V gene encodes CDR1 GTSNPN and CDR2 SVGIG (reference sequence). V lost 5 bases to trimming and J lost 10 bases, with 18 bases between them. Primers targeting TRAV and TRBV primed first-strand cDNA, covering alpha and beta chains. Amplification of TCRs used a constant-region primer and V-primer adapter for roughly 21 PCR cycles. One entry per CDR3 protein, called by TCRdb with MiXCR from the reads. The sample records about 39,000 distinct CDR3 sequences, roughly a third being singletons. This specimen belongs to a study of low-dose radiotherapy and immunotherapy resistance in tumors. Whole-study context: 1 Gy per fraction was delivered to Cohort 2 every two weeks, for 13 Gy total over 26 weeks. With cycle 1 day 1 as the start, patients took oral aspirin 300 mg daily for four cycles.

This material consisted of PBMCs, taken before treatment. The TCR originated in a male donor with gallbladder cancer. The chain joins TRBV30 to TRBJ2-1; D gene ambiguous. The CDR3 region has the DNA TGTGCCTGGGCCCCTCCAAGCTCCTACGAGCAGTTCTTC. Protein: CAWAPPSSYEQFF.